This T cell receptor (beta chain) stems from a study of T cell responses to AZD1222 COVID-19 vaccine. Findings and limits, study-wide: Within unmutated variant regions lay the reported targets of nearly half of spike-specific TCRs. Only after the peak T cell response were repertoires sampled.

Note on this clone: Its antigen is undetermined.

Germline values: CDR1 ENHRY, CDR2 SYGVKD. V shed 6 bases and J shed 4 bases, with 16 bases lying between them. The CDR3 runs 14 residues. Here immunoSEQ multiplex PCR was the method, and the copy in TCRdb shows in-frame clones only, minus some. The sample lists more than 120,000 clones; just over 85% were seen once. The chain joins TRBV10-3 to TRBJ2-7; D ambiguous. The specimen comprised peripheral blood, sampled 28 days after the second AZD1222 dose. This sequence originates from an adult who received the AZD1222 COVID-19 vaccine. The CDR3 loop is CAISSNGKGYEQYF. As DNA, the CDR3 is TGTGCCATCAGCTCCAATGGGAAAGGGTACGAGCAGTACTTC.